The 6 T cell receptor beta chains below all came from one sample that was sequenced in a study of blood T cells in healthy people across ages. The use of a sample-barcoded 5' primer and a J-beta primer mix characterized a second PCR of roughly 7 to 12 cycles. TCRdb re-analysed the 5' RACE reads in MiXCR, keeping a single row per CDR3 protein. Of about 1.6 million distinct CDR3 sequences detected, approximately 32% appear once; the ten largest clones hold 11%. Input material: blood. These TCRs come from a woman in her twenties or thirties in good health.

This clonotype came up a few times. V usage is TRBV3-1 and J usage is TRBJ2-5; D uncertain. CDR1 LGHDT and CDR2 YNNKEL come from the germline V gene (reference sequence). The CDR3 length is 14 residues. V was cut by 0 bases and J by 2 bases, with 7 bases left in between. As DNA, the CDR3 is TGTGCCAGCAGCCAAGACCCAGTTCAAGAGACCCAGTACTTC. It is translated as CASSQDPVQETQYF.

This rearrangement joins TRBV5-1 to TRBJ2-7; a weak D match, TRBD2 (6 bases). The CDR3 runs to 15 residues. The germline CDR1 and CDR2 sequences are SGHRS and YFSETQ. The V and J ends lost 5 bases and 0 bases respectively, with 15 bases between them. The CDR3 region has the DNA TGCGCCAGCAGAAAGGGACTTGCGAGCTCCTACGAGCAGTACTTC. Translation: CASRKGLASSYEQYF.

For the CDR3, the DNA is TGCAGTGCATGGACAGGTGACACCTACGAGCAGTACTTC. Protein: CSAWTGDTYEQYF. V usage is TRBV20-1 and J usage is TRBJ2-7; 7 bases align to TRBD1. This CDR3 spans 13 amino acids. Germline CDR1 and CDR2: DFQATT and SNEGSKA (reference sequence). V was clipped by 6 bases and J by 2 bases; unmatched bases: 7.

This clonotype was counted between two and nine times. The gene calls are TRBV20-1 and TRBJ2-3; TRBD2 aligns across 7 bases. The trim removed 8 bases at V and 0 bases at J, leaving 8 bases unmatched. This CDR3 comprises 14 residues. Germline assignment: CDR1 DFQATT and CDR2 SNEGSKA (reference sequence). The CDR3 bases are TGCAGTAGCAAAGCGGGGTTAAGCACAGATACGCAGTATTTT. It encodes CSSKAGLSTDTQYF.

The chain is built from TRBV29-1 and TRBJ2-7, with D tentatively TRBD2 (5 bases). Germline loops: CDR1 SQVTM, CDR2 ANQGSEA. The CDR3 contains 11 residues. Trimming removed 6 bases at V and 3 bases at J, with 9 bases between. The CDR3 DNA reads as TGCAGCGTAAAACGGGGCTACGAGCAGTACTTC. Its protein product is CSVKRGYEQYF.

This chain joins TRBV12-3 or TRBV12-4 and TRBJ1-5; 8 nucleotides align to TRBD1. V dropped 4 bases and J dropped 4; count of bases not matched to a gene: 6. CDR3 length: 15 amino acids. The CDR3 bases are TGTGCCAGCAGTTGGGAGGACAGGGCTAATCAGCCCCAGCATTTT. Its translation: CASSWEDRANQPQHF.